The T cell receptor beta chain described here comes from a study of radiotherapy plus CTLA-4 blockade in lung cancer. Overall study findings and caveats: Per reports, early blood T cell clone dynamics, plus interferon-beta, forecast response most strongly.

About this clone: Its target is unknown.

The CDR3 length is 13 residues. Trimming removed 6 bases from V and 7 bases from J, with 12 bases in between. Looked up from germline, CDR1 is WNHNN and CDR2 is SYGVQD (reference sequence). The protocol was immunoSEQ multiplex PCR, while the TCRdb copy is restricted to in-frame clones and leaves out a portion. Of 45,000 or so clones in the sample, roughly three quarters were seen once. The rearrangement uses TRBV10-1 and TRBJ2-2; D gene uncertain. The TCR comes from a human donor with non-small cell lung cancer who had stable disease on radiotherapy plus ipilimumab. The sequencing here drew on peripheral blood, taken from a patient treated with radiotherapy plus ipilimumab. As DNA, the CDR3 is TGCGCCAGCAGGAACGGATTCAGCGGGGAGCTGTTTTTT. Its translation: CASRNGFSGELFF.